What follows are 28 T cell receptor beta chains derived from one specimen sequenced in a study of human T cells and chemical hapten exposure. Someone pulled total RNA out of unfractionated whole blood. In the library, unique molecular identifiers were attached to individual cDNA molecules. TCRdb re-analysed the reads in MiXCR, keeping a single row per CDR3 protein. The repertoire holds around 120,000 distinct CDR3 sequences, with 8% to 9.5% as singletons. Specimen: whole blood. These receptors all stem from a human donor in good health. Some clones in this sample may be carry-over from other donors' samples.

The CDR3 is CASSFEDRRGTEAFF. The CDR3 nucleotides read TGTGCCAGCAGTTTTGAGGACCGGAGGGGCACTGAAGCTTTCTTT. The chain is built from TRBV12-3 or TRBV12-4 and TRBJ1-1, with D maybe TRBD1 (5 bases). The CDR3 extends over 15 amino acids. Trimming removed 3 bases at V and 4 bases at J, with 15 bases between.

This clonotype was counted many times. This rearrangement joins TRBV7-9 to TRBJ2-6, with 11 bases that match TRBD2. CDR3 length: 18 residues. Germline CDR1 SEHNR, CDR2 FQNEAQ (reference sequence). Trimming took 5 bases from V and 0 from J; bases not matched to a gene: 6. This chain's CDR3 is CASSPGTSGYSGANVLTF. In DNA, the CDR3 is TGTGCCAGCAGCCCCGGGACTAGCGGTTACTCTGGGGCCAACGTCCTGACTTTC.

V is TRBV9 and J is TRBJ1-4, with 7 bases matching TRBD1. Germline V gene lookup returns CDR1 SGDLS and CDR2 YYNGEE. This CDR3 has 15 residues. V lost 3 bases, J lost 8 bases, and 10 bases stayed unmatched. CDR3 protein: CASSETTGTVEKLFF. For the CDR3, the DNA is TGTGCCAGCAGCGAGACGACAGGGACGGTAGAAAAACTGTTTTTT. The whole variable domain, remainder taken from reference TRBV9 and TRBJ1-4, is DSGVTQTPKHLITATGQRVTLRCSPRSGDLSVYWYQQSLDQGLQFLIQYYNGEERAKGNILERFSAQQFPDLHSELNLSSLELGDSALYFCASSETTGTVEKLFFGSGTQLSVL.

This clonotype was seen a few times. V gene TRBV29-1 combines with J gene TRBJ2-7; D assignment may be TRBD1 or TRBD2 (5 bases each). The ends were cut back, 5 bases at V and 4 bases at J, with 12 bases in the middle. From germline, CDR1 is SQVTM and CDR2 ANQGSEA. The CDR3 is 12 amino acids. The CDR3, as DNA: TGCAGCGTTTATGGGGGTTTATACGAGCAGTACTTC. It is translated as CSVYGGLYEQYF.

This clonotype showed up many times. V usage is TRBV7-2 and J usage is TRBJ2-1; tentative D call: TRBD2 (6 bases). In germline, CDR1 is SGHTA, CDR2 FQGNSA. The CDR3 has 16 amino acids. Trimming cost V 2 bases and J 5 bases, with 16 bases left between them. As DNA, the CDR3 is TGTGCCAGCAGCTTATCTCTCGGGAGAGGCGACAATGAGCAGTTCTTC. Translation: CASSLSLGRGDNEQFF.

This clonotype was observed a handful of times. The J gene is TRBJ2-7, the V gene TRBV4-2, with 9 nucleotides matching TRBD2. With V trimmed by 1 base and J by 4 bases, 2 bases remained unmatched. The CDR3 totals 14 residues. The V gene's germline CDR1 is LGHNA and CDR2 YNFKEQ. CDR3 sequence: CASSQVRGGYEQYF. CDR3 DNA: TGTGCCAGCAGCCAAGTGCGGGGGGGGTACGAGCAGTACTTC.

This clonotype was seen a few times. The rearrangement links TRBV6-5 to TRBJ2-7, with 9 bases identical to TRBD1. The germline V gene has CDR1 MNHEY and CDR2 SVGAGI. Losses at the gene ends were 0 bases for V and 3 bases for J; bases not matched to a gene: 3. The CDR3 totals 15 residues. CDR3 in DNA: TGTGCCAGCAGTTACTCGGGGACAGGGATCTACGAGCAGTACTTC. Protein sequence: CASSYSGTGIYEQYF.

This clonotype was detected a few times. V gene TRBV18 combines with J gene TRBJ2-1; 10 bases are shared with TRBD1. J gave up 6 bases and V 2 bases, and 7 bases lay outside the gene matches. The CDR3 loop spans 16 amino acids. Germline values: CDR1 KGHSH, CDR2 LQKENI. CDR3 protein: CASSPGQGVYGNEQFF. In nucleotides, the CDR3 is TGTGCCAGCTCACCAGGACAGGGGGTTTATGGCAATGAGCAGTTCTTC.

The rearrangement joins TRBV25-1 to TRBJ2-5; maybe TRBD2 (5 bases). The CDR3 extends over 11 amino acids. Deletions cut 4 bases from V and 5 bases from J, with 5 bases between. The germline V gene has CDR1 MGHDK and CDR2 SYGVNS. DNA for the CDR3: TGTGCCAGCAGTGGAGGGGAGACCCAGTACTTC. Residues: CASSGGETQYF.

In this sample, this clonotype turned up many times. CDR3 DNA sequence: TGTGCCTGGAGGGAGACAGGGGGCATGGAGCCCCAGCATTTT. It yields the protein CAWRETGGMEPQHF. The chain carries TRBV30 and TRBJ1-5, with 10 bases identical to TRBD1. Germline V gives CDR1 GTSNPN, CDR2 SVGIG (reference sequence). The V segment lost 3 bases and the J segment 8 bases; nucleotides outside the gene matches: 7. The CDR3 runs to 14 residues. Using reference TRBV30 and TRBJ1-5 for the parts outside the CDR3, the full variable domain is SQTIHQWPATLVQPVGSPLSLECTVEGTSNPNLYWYRQAAGRGLQLLFYSVGIGQISSEVPQNLSASRPQDRQFILSSKKLLLSDSGFYLCAWRETGGMEPQHFGDGTRLSIL.

The V gene is TRBV5-1, the J gene TRBJ2-5; unclear D gene. CDR1 and CDR2 from the germline V gene are SGHRS and YFSETQ. V lost 0 bases and J lost 5, with 8 bases in between. CDR3 length: 13 amino acids. CDR3 coding DNA: TGCGCCAGCAGCTTGGCCGGAAGGGAGACCCAGTACTTC. Its protein is CASSLAGRETQYF.

Only a few counts were recorded for this clonotype. This rearrangement joins TRBV19 to TRBJ2-2; maybe TRBD1 (6 bases). Looked up from germline, CDR1 is LNHDA and CDR2 is SQIVND (reference sequence). CDR3 length equals 16 residues. With 0 bases removed from V and 4 bases from J, the gap between germline ends came to 12 bases. CDR3 sequence: CASSIEQGSSTGELFF. As DNA, the CDR3 is TGTGCCAGTAGTATAGAACAGGGATCAAGCACCGGGGAGCTGTTTTTT.

This clonotype was seen a handful of times. The CDR3 sequence: CASSQDKGRTYEQYF. In nucleotides, the CDR3 is TGCGCCAGCAGCCAAGATAAAGGCAGGACCTACGAGCAGTACTTC. This chain links TRBV4-1 with TRBJ2-7; D gene ambiguous. V was clipped by 0 bases and J by 2 bases, with 11 bases between them. The CDR3 is 15 amino acids. Germline CDR1 is MGHRA and CDR2 is YSYEKL.

The chain joins TRBV18 to TRBJ2-7, with 9 bases identical to TRBD2. CDR1 and CDR2 from the germline V gene are KGHSH and LQKENI. V lost 0 bases to trimming and J lost 1 base; unmatched junction nucleotides: 7. The CDR3 totals 17 residues. CDR3 sequence: CASSPPRSGGPSYEQYF. The CDR3 DNA reads as TGTGCCAGCTCACCACCCCGTAGCGGGGGCCCTTCCTACGAGCAGTACTTC. The variable domain in full, completed from reference TRBV18 and TRBJ2-7, reads NAGVMQNPRHLVRRRGQEARLRCSPMKGHSHVYWYRQLPEEGLKFMVYLQKENIIDESGMPKERFSAEFPKEGPSILRIQQVVRGDSAAYFCASSPPRSGGPSYEQYFGPGTRLTVT.

This clonotype was recorded at least ten times. V usage is TRBV9 and J usage is TRBJ2-7; TRBD1 matches 7 bases. Trimming took 4 bases from V and 0 from J; bases not matched to a gene: 7. The CDR3 spans 15 residues. CDR1 SGDLS and CDR2 YYNGEE come from the germline V gene. CDR3 bases: TGTGCCAGCAGCCCGGCGGACAGGCCCTCCTACGAGCAGTACTTC. Protein sequence: CASSPADRPSYEQYF. The whole variable domain, filled in from reference TRBV9 and TRBJ2-7, reads DSGVTQTPKHLITATGQRVTLRCSPRSGDLSVYWYQQSLDQGLQFLIQYYNGEERAKGNILERFSAQQFPDLHSELNLSSLELGDSALYFCASSPADRPSYEQYFGPGTRLTVT.

This clonotype occurred a few times. V usage is TRBV6-2 or TRBV6-3 and J usage is TRBJ2-5; D may match TRBD1 or TRBD2 (5 bases each). This CDR3 spans 15 amino acids. The germline V gene encodes CDR1 MNHEY and CDR2 SVGEGT. Trimming pared 5 bases from V and 5 bases from J, leaving 18 bases between. CDR3 region: CASSLPGPGRETQYF. For the CDR3, the DNA is TGTGCCAGCAGTCTACCGGGACCAGGCCGGGAGACCCAGTACTTC.

The V and J genes are TRBV14 and TRBJ2-7; D is unresolved. Trimming shortened V by 0 bases and J by 3 bases, and 9 bases separated the two germline ends. The CDR3 covers 14 residues. Per germline, CDR1 SGHDN and CDR2 FVKESK. The CDR3 region has the DNA TGTGCCAGCAGCCAAGAGCTCGAGAGCTACGAGCAGTACTTC. The encoded protein is CASSQELESYEQYF.

V and J are TRBV7-8 and TRBJ2-2; TRBD1 might be the D (6 bases). This CDR3 is built from 15 residues. V gave up 4 bases and J gave up 1 base, with 10 bases separating them. From germline, CDR1 is SGHVS and CDR2 FQNEAQ. The CDR3 spells CASSSLTGNTGELFF. CDR3 nucleotide sequence: TGTGCCAGCAGCTCCTTGACAGGGAACACCGGGGAGCTGTTTTTT.

This clonotype appeared many times. The chain links TRBV6-2 or TRBV6-3 to TRBJ1-4, with D hard to call. There are 14 residues in the CDR3. Trimming removed 8 bases from V and 4 bases from J, with 14 bases in between. CDR1 is MNHEY and CDR2 is SVGEGT in the germline V gene. CDR3 sequence: CASSSRTLNEKLFF. CDR3 in DNA: TGTGCCAGCTCGTCAAGGACTCTTAATGAAAAACTGTTTTTT.

This clonotype was observed a few times. The CDR3 coding sequence is TGTGCCAGCAGCTCTGGGTGGGAGCTGGCGAACAATGAGCAGTTCTTC. It is translated as CASSSGWELANNEQFF. The chain employs TRBV12-3 or TRBV12-4 and TRBJ2-1, with D tentatively TRBD2 (5 bases). The CDR3 loop spans 16 amino acids. Trimming cost V 6 bases and J 5 bases, with 20 bases left between them.

This clonotype occurred a few times. The chain carries TRBV29-1 and TRBJ2-4; D may correspond to TRBD1 or TRBD2 (6 bases each). The CDR3 totals 12 residues. The V end was cut by 4 bases, the J end by 7 bases, with 11 bases between. Germline assignment: CDR1 SQVTM and CDR2 ANQGSEA. The CDR3 reads CSVVGGRNIQYF. Here the CDR3 DNA reads TGCAGCGTTGTCGGGGGCCGGAACATTCAGTACTTC.

A few counts support this clonotype. The V and J genes are TRBV6-2 or TRBV6-3 and TRBJ2-1, with no clear D. Trimming pared 0 bases from V and 7 bases from J, leaving 13 bases between. The CDR3 totals 15 residues. Germline V gene data show CDR1 as MNHEY and CDR2 as SVGEGT. The CDR3 nucleotides are TGTGCCAGCAGTTACTCGAGTACGGGTACAAATGAGCAGTTCTTC. Translated, it gives CASSYSSTGTNEQFF.

Regarding this clonotype: A much larger clonotype is one base distant, so this may be a read error. The chain is built from TRBV7-2 and TRBJ1-2, with a possible D match to TRBD1 (6 bases). CDR3 length: 14 amino acids. CDR1 and CDR2 from the germline V gene are SGHTA and FQGNSA. Trimming took off 5 bases at V and 4 bases at J, with 14 bases between the two ends. This CDR3 reads CASSPDRRIYGYTF. The CDR3 coding sequence is TGTGCCAGCAGCCCCGACAGGAGAATCTATGGCTACACCTTC.

This CDR3 is CASSLSGAYTEAFF. The CDR3 DNA sequence: TGTGCCAGCAGTTTATCGGGGGCCTACACTGAAGCTTTCTTT. The genes are TRBV28 and TRBJ1-1; D perhaps matches TRBD1 (6 bases). Germline CDR1 MDHEN, CDR2 SYDVKM. The CDR3 contains 14 residues. With 1 base removed from V and 3 bases from J, the gap between germline ends came to 9 bases. The full variable domain, in which reference TRBV28 and TRBJ1-1 provide the parts outside the CDR3, is DVKVTQSSRYLVKRTGEKVFLECVQDMDHENMFWYRQDPGLGLRLIYFSYDVKMKEKGDIPEGYSVSREKKERFSLILESASTNQTSMYLCASSLSGAYTEAFFGQGTRLTVV.

This chain joins TRBV4-2 and TRBJ1-1; D is unclear. The CDR3 is 13 amino acids. Trimming removed 0 bases from V and 11 bases from J, with 13 bases in between. Germline-derived CDR1 and CDR2 are LGHNA and YNFKEQ. For the CDR3, the DNA is TGTGCCAGCAGCCAAGATAGGAGGCCGTCGGCTTTCTTT. Translated, it gives CASSQDRRPSAFF.

J is TRBJ2-1 and V is TRBV20-1, with a possible D match to TRBD2 (5 bases). The CDR3 extends over 15 amino acids. Germline values: CDR1 DFQATT, CDR2 SNEGSKA (reference sequence). V was trimmed by 3 bases and J by 6 bases, leaving 18 bases between them. The CDR3 nucleotides are TGCAGTGCTAGGGACCCCCTAGCACGGCGCAATGAGCAGTTCTTC. This sequence encodes CSARDPLARRNEQFF.

The rearrangement uses TRBV6-2 or TRBV6-3 and TRBJ1-5; D gene uncertain. Germline V gene lookup returns CDR1 MNHEY and CDR2 SVGEGT. The ends were cut back, 4 bases at V and 1 base at J, with 8 bases in the middle. The CDR3 is made up of 14 amino acids. The CDR3 sequence is CASSSIDSNQPQHF. CDR3 nucleotides: TGTGCCAGCAGTTCTATCGACAGCAATCAGCCCCAGCATTTT.

This clonotype was counted a few times. The chain combines TRBV7-6 with TRBJ2-2; D is undetermined. The CDR3 is made up of 16 amino acids. The V end was cut by 5 bases, the J end by 0 bases, with 13 bases between. Germline CDR1 SGHVS, CDR2 FNYEAQ. The CDR3 DNA reads as TGTGCCAGCAGCCCCTACGGGCCAGCGAACACCGGGGAGCTGTTTTTT. Protein sequence: CASSPYGPANTGELFF.